Below, one TCR beta chain is given with its context. Authors' processing steps: Nucleated cell counts were estimated from reference gene primer amplification. TCRdb keeps only in-frame clones here, not all; method: immunoSEQ multiplex PCR. The V and J calls and clone size are taken from that table; D and trimming were inferred from the DNA. The data contain 250,000 or so clones, 88% of them seen just once; the ten biggest clones take up roughly 6.8%. The data are from a study of blood T cell repertoires in COVID-19. Study-level information: COVID-19 samples from acute and convalescent phases originated in the United States, Italy and Spain.

The CDR3 has 13 amino acids. The germline gives CDR1 SEHNR, CDR2 FQNEAQ (reference sequence). The V end was cut by 3 bases, the J end by 7 bases, with 10 bases between. Patients of the Seattle cohort, enrolled during active infection, were followed longitudinally. This TCR came from a woman aged 25 to 45 with COVID-19, enrolled during active disease. V gene TRBV7-9 combines with J gene TRBJ1-5, with D possibly being TRBD1 (5 bases). The source material was peripheral blood. The CDR3 loop is CASSFTTGQPQHF. CDR3 sequence (DNA): TGTGCCAGCAGCTTTACAACAGGCCAGCCCCAGCATTTT.